This entry lists 10 T cell receptor beta chains sequenced from one sample in a study of blood T cell repertoires in COVID-19. Clones were read by immunoSEQ multiplex PCR, and TCRdb kept only the in-frame ones, dropping some. Seen here are 150,000 to 200,000 clones, approximately 87% observed once, and the top ten hold roughly 4%. The sequenced material came from peripheral blood. The receptors here all came from a woman aged 70-85 years with acute or convalescent COVID-19.

The rearrangement links TRBV9 to TRBJ1-3; TRBD1 agrees at 10 bases. This CDR3 region has 16 residues. Germline V gene sequence: CDR1 SGDLS, CDR2 YYNGEE. Losses at the gene ends were 4 bases for V and 0 bases for J; bases not matched to a gene: 4. The CDR3 region is CASSRDRGPSGNTIYF. CDR3 coding DNA: TGTGCCAGCAGCCGGGACAGGGGACCCTCTGGAAACACCATATATTTT.

The rearrangement joins TRBV19 to TRBJ1-5; D call uncertain. Germline-derived CDR1 and CDR2 are LNHDA and SQIVND (reference sequence). Trimming cost V 3 bases and J 4 bases, with 4 bases left between them. This CDR3 is 12 amino acids long. DNA of the CDR3: TGTGCCAGTAGTATTCAGAATCAGCCCCAGCATTTT. It yields the protein CASSIQNQPQHF. Full variable domain (rest looked up from reference TRBV19 and TRBJ1-5): DGGITQSPKYLFRKEGQNVTLSCEQNLNHDAMYWYRQDPGQGLRLIYYSQIVNDFQKGDIAEGYSVSREKKESFPLTVTSAQKNPTAFYLCASSIQNQPQHFGDGTRLSIL.

This chain connects TRBV7-9 to TRBJ2-1, with 8 bases fitting TRBD2. V dropped 5 bases and J dropped 10; count of bases not matched to a gene: 4. CDR3 length equals 12 residues. Germline CDR1 and CDR2: SEHNR and FQNEAQ (reference sequence). The CDR3 loop reads CASSLRTSEQFF. CDR3 bases: TGTGCCAGCAGCCTAAGGACTAGCGAGCAGTTCTTC.

This clone is a singleton in its sample. The rearrangement uses TRBV5-6 and TRBJ1-2; the D gene is possibly TRBD1 (6 bases). With 7 bases removed from V and 8 bases from J, the gap between germline ends came to 15 bases. The CDR3 covers 12 residues. Looked up from germline, CDR1 is SGHDT and CDR2 is YYEEEE. The CDR3 DNA reads as TGTGCCAGCGGACCACAGGGAGACGGCTACACCTTC. Residues: CASGPQGDGYTF.

V gene TRBV5-1 combines with J gene TRBJ1-3; maybe TRBD1 (6 bases). V was cut by 0 bases and J by 0 bases, with 13 bases left in between. This CDR3 contains 17 residues. Per the germline V gene, CDR1 is SGHRS and CDR2 is YFSETQ. The CDR3 coding sequence is TGCGCCAGCAGCTTGGGGGCAGGGGATATCTCTGGAAACACCATATATTTT. Encoded protein: CASSLGAGDISGNTIYF.

V and J are TRBV9 and TRBJ1-6; tentatively, D is TRBD1 (5 bases). Germline CDR1 is SGDLS and CDR2 is YYNGEE. The V end lost 3 bases, the J end lost 5 bases, and 9 bases lay between the germline ends. CDR3 length: 14 amino acids. The CDR3 DNA reads as TGTGCCAGCAGCGCGGGACTCAATAATTCACCCCTCCACTTT. As protein: CASSAGLNNSPLHF. Filled out from reference TRBV9 and TRBJ1-6, the complete variable domain reads DSGVTQTPKHLITATGQRVTLRCSPRSGDLSVYWYQQSLDQGLQFLIQYYNGEERAKGNILERFSAQQFPDLHSELNLSSLELGDSALYFCASSAGLNNSPLHFGNGTRLTVT.

CDR3 DNA sequence: TGTGCCAGCAGTGGACGGGGGATTAACAGAAGGGGCTCCTACGAGCAGTACTTC. This translates into CASSGRGINRRGSYEQYF. The chain recombines TRBV6-2 or TRBV6-3 with TRBJ2-7, with D maybe TRBD2 (6 bases). The germline V gene encodes CDR1 MNHEY and CDR2 SVGEGT. The CDR3 is made up of 18 amino acids. The germline V and J ends were trimmed by 5 bases and 0 bases, with 23 bases remaining between them.

The sample holds one count of this clone. The chain has TRBV5-1 and TRBJ1-2; D call uncertain. Per germline, CDR1 SGHRS and CDR2 YFSETQ. The CDR3 length is 17 residues. V gave up 4 bases and J gave up 2 bases, with 21 bases separating them. The DNA for the CDR3 is TGCGCCAGCAGCCCTACCGGACGGGATTACTTCAACTATGGCTACACCTTC. Translated, it gives CASSPTGRDYFNYGYTF.

The rearrangement joins TRBV4-3 to TRBJ1-2; maybe TRBD1 (5 bases). Germline values: CDR1 LGHNA, CDR2 YSLEER. The CDR3 length is 15 residues. The V end lost 0 bases, the J end lost 2 bases, and 10 bases lay between the germline ends. CDR3: CASSQDRGTNYGYTF. The CDR3 DNA follows: TGCGCCAGCAGCCAAGACCGCGGGACCAACTATGGCTACACCTTC.

This sequence joins TRBV6-1 and TRBJ2-2; no reliable D call. Germline lookup yields CDR1 MNHNS and CDR2 SASEGT. V was cut by 5 bases and J by 6 bases, with 7 bases left in between. The CDR3 totals 12 residues. In nucleotides, the CDR3 is TGTGCCAGCAGTTATTTCGCCGGGGAGCTGTTTTTT. This gives the protein CASSYFAGELFF.